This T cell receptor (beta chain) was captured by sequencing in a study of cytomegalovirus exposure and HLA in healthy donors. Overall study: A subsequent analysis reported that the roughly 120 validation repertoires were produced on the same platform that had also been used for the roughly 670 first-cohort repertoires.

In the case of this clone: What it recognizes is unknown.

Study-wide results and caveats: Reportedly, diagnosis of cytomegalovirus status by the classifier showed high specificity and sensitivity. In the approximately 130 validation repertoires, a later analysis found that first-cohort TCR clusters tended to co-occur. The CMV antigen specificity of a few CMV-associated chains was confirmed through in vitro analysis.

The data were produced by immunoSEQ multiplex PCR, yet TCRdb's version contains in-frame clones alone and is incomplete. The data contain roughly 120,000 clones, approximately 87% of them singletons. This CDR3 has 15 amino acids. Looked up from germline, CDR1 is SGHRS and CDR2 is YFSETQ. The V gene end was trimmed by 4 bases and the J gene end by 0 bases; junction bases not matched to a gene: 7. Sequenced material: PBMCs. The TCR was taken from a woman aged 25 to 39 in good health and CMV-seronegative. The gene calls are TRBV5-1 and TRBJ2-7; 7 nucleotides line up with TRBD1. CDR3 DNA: TGCGCCAGCAGCCCGGACAGGTCCCTCTCCTACGAGCAGTACTTC. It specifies CASSPDRSLSYEQYF.